This T cell receptor beta chain was observed in a study of T cells after yellow fever vaccination. TCRdb passed the 5' RACE reads through MiXCR, listing each CDR3 protein once. The sample records approximately 600,000 distinct CDR3 sequences, 9% to 15% being singletons. The TCR sequence derives from a young man who received the YFV17D yellow fever vaccine. The material was PBMCs, obtained on the day of the yellow fever booster vaccination.

CDR3 nucleotide sequence: TGTGCCAGCAGGAGTCTAGCGGGAGTTGATGAGCAGTTCTTC. Protein product: CASRSLAGVDEQFF. The chain has TRBV7-2 and TRBJ2-1, with 10 bases fitting TRBD2. The CDR3 covers 14 residues. CDR1 is SGHTA, CDR2 FQGNSA, per germline. Trimming cost V 6 bases and J 8 bases; bases outside gene matches: 7.